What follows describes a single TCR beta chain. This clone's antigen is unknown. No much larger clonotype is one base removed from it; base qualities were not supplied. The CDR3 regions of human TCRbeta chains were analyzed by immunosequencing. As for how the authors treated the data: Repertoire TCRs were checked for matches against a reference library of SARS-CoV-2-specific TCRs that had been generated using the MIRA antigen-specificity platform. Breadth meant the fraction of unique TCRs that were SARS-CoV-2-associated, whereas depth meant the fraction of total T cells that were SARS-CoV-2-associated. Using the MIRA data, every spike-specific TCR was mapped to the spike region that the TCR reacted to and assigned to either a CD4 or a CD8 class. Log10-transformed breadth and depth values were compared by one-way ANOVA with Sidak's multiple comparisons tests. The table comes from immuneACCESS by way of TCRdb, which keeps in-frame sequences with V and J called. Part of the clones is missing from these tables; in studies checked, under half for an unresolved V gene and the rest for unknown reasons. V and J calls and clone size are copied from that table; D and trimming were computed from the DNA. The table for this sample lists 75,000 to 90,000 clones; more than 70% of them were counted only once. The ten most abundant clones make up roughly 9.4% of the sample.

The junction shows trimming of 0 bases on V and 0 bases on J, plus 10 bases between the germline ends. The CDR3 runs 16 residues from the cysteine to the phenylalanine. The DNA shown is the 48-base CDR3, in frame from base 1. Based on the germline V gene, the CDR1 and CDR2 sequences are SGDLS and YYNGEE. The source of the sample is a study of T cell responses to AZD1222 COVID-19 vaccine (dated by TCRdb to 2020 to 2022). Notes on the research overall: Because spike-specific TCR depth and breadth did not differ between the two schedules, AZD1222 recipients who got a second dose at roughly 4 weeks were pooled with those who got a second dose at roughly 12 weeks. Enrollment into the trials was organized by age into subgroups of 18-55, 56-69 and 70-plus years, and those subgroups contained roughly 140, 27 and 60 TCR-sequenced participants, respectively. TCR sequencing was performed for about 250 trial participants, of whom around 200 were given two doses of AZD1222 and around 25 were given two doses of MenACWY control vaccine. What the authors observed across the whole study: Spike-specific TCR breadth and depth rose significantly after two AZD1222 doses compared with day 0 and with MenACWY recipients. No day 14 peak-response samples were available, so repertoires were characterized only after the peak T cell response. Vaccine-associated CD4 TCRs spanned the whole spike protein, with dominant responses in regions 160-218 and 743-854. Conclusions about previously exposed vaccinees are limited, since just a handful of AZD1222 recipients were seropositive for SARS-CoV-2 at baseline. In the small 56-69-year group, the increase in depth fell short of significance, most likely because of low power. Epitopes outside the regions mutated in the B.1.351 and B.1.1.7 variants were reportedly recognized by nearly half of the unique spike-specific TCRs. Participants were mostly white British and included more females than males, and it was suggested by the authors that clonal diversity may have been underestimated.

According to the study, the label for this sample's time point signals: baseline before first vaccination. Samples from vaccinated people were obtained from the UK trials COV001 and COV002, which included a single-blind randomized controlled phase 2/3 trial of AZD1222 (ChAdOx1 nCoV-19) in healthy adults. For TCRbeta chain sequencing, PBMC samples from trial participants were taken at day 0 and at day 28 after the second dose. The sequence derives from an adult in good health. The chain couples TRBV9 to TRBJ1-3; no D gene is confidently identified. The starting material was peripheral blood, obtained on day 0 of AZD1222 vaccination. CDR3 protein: CASSVELGHSGNTIYF. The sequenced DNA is TGTGCCAGCAGCGTAGAACTGGGCCACTCTGGAAACACCATATATTTT.